A single sample gave rise to the 23 T cell receptor beta chains below, sequenced in a study of blood T cell repertoires in COVID-19. The method was immunoSEQ multiplex PCR; TCRdb's version includes in-frame clones alone and lacks a portion of them. The sample includes about 270,000 clones, approximately 87% of them seen just once. Sequencing was carried out using peripheral blood. The receptors derive from a woman between 50 and 59 years old with acute or convalescent COVID-19.

V is TRBV9 and J is TRBJ2-2, with TRBD2 matching over 9 bases. The CDR3 length is 17 residues. CDR1 and CDR2 (germline): SGDLS, YYNGEE. V lost 0 bases to trimming and J lost 1 base; unmatched junction nucleotides: 4. In DNA, the CDR3 is TGTGCCAGCAGCGTAGAAGCGGGAGGCATGAACACCGGGGAGCTGTTTTTT. As protein: CASSVEAGGMNTGELFF.

This sequence joins TRBV11-2 and TRBJ1-2, with D hard to call. CDR1 SGHAT and CDR2 FQNNGV come from the germline V gene. The CDR3 has 15 residues. The V end was cut by 4 bases, the J end by 0 bases, with 12 bases between. CDR3 bases: TGTGCCAGCAGCTCCCGGTTAGAAGCTAACTATGGCTACACCTTC. Residues: CASSSRLEANYGYTF.

The chain combines TRBV6-4 with TRBJ2-1; tentative D call: TRBD1 (5 bases). This CDR3 has 13 residues. Germline V gene data show CDR1 as MRHNA and CDR2 as SNTAGT. The ends were cut back, 2 bases at V and 16 bases at J, with 18 bases in the middle. CDR3 loop: CASSDESGARRFF. The CDR3 region has the DNA TGTGCCAGCAGTGACGAGTCTGGGGCTAGGAGATTCTTC.

The rearrangement links TRBV5-1 to TRBJ1-2; D may be TRBD1 (6 bases). CDR1 is SGHRS and CDR2 is YFSETQ in the germline V gene. CDR3 length: 13 amino acids. The V end was cut by 4 bases, the J end by 6 bases, with 13 bases between. In DNA form, the CDR3 reads TGCGCCAGCAGCACCGGACAGCCCCATGGCTACACCTTC. Translation: CASSTGQPHGYTF.

This chain joins TRBV19 and TRBJ1-2; D might be TRBD1 (5 bases). This CDR3 is 20 amino acids long. Germline V gene lookup returns CDR1 LNHDA and CDR2 SQIVND (reference sequence). Trimming removed 0 bases at V and 5 bases at J, with 28 bases between. CDR3 nucleotides: TGTGCCAGTAGTATAGAGCAATCCCGGACACGAGCTCTCCCCACTTATGGCTACACCTTC. Translated, it gives CASSIEQSRTRALPTYGYTF.

This rearrangement joins TRBV7-2 to TRBJ1-3; a possible D gene is TRBD1 (5 bases). The CDR3 extends over 14 amino acids. V shed 5 bases and J shed 1 base, with 9 bases lying between them. CDR1 and CDR2 from the germline V gene are SGHTA and FQGNSA. CDR3 amino acids: CASSAQVSGNTIYF. The DNA for the CDR3 is TGTGCCAGCAGCGCACAGGTATCTGGAAACACCATATATTTT.

This clone occurred once. The J gene is TRBJ1-5, the V gene TRBV29-1; a possible D gene is TRBD1 (5 bases). Germline V lookup: CDR1 SQVTM, CDR2 ANQGSEA. The CDR3 totals 12 residues. V lost 8 bases and J lost 0, with 8 bases in between. Here the CDR3 reads CSTRDSNQPQHF. Here the CDR3 DNA reads TGCAGCACCAGGGATAGCAATCAGCCCCAGCATTTT.

The table lists this clone with a few counts. The rearrangement links TRBV3-1 (or the pseudogene TRBV3-2) to TRBJ1-4; 11 bases are shared with TRBD1. V dropped 5 bases and J dropped 8; count of bases not matched to a gene: 4. The germline gives CDR1 LGHDT, CDR2 YNNKEL (reference sequence). The CDR3 is made up of 14 amino acids. CDR3 bases: TGTGCCAGCAGCTCCCGGGACAGGGGGGAAAAACTGTTTTTT. Its protein product is CASSSRDRGEKLFF.

The rearrangement links TRBV7-3 to TRBJ2-1; 11 bases align to TRBD2. V was pared by 2 bases and J by 0 bases, with 6 bases of the junction left unmatched. The CDR3 covers 18 residues. Germline V gives CDR1 SGHTA, CDR2 FQGTGA. The CDR3 bases are TGTGCCAGCAGCTTAGAGAGGACTAGCGGGCTCTCCTACAATGAGCAGTTCTTC. Protein sequence: CASSLERTSGLSYNEQFF. Supplemented by reference TRBV7-3 and TRBJ2-1, the full variable domain reads GAGVSQTPSNKVTEKGKYVELRCDPISGHTALYWYRQSLGQGPEFLIYFQGTGAADDSGLPNDRFFAVRPEGSVSTLKIQRTERGDSAVYLCASSLERTSGLSYNEQFFGPGTRLTVL.

V usage is TRBV19 and J usage is TRBJ2-7; D call uncertain. Germline lookup yields CDR1 LNHDA and CDR2 SQIVND (reference sequence). With 6 bases removed from V and 0 bases from J, the gap between germline ends came to 15 bases. This CDR3 has 15 amino acids. The CDR3 bases are TGTGCCAGTAGCAAGACTGTTATCAGCTCCTACGAGCAGTACTTC. Its protein is CASSKTVISSYEQYF.

The J gene is TRBJ2-5, the V gene TRBV12-3 or TRBV12-4, with 7 bases fitting TRBD1. V lost 3 bases and J lost 4; bases outside the gene matches: 2. CDR3 length equals 13 residues. CDR3 loop: CASSFQGVETQYF. CDR3 DNA sequence: TGTGCCAGCAGTTTCCAGGGGGTAGAGACCCAGTACTTC.

This clone was counted once. The chain is built from TRBV19 and TRBJ2-7, with D uncertain. CDR3 size: 13 residues. CDR1 and CDR2 (germline): LNHDA, SQIVND (reference sequence). Trimming cost V 4 bases and J 3 bases, with 10 bases left between them. CDR3 sequence: CASSSPEFYEQYF. CDR3 nucleotide sequence: TGTGCCAGTAGTAGCCCTGAGTTCTACGAGCAGTACTTC.

This rearrangement joins TRBV6-1 to TRBJ1-2; TRBD1 matches 7 bases. The CDR3 runs 13 residues. Trimming removed 2 bases from V and 8 bases from J; junction bases left unmatched: 5. Germline-derived CDR1 and CDR2 are MNHNS and SASEGT. The CDR3 DNA is TGTGCCAGCAGTGAATGGACAGGCGGGGGCTACACCTTC. Its translation: CASSEWTGGGYTF.

J is TRBJ1-5 and V is TRBV6-1, with D uncertain. V shed 1 base and J shed 11 bases, with 9 bases lying between them. The germline gives CDR1 MNHNS, CDR2 SASEGT. The CDR3 spans 12 residues. The DNA for the CDR3 is TGTGCCAGCAGTGAAGTGCAGTGGTCCCAGCATTTT. Encoded protein: CASSEVQWSQHF.

CDR3 in amino acids: CASSVEGGADTQYF. CDR3 coding DNA: TGTGCCAGCAGCGTAGAGGGAGGTGCGGATACGCAGTATTTT. V and J are TRBV9 and TRBJ2-3, with a tentative D call TRBD2 (6 bases). Germline V gene sequence: CDR1 SGDLS, CDR2 YYNGEE. Trimming left V 0 bases short and J 6 bases short, with 11 bases between. There are 14 residues in the CDR3.

As DNA, the CDR3 is TGTGCCACCAAGACAGGATCCTCCTACGAGCAGTACTTC. It yields the protein CATKTGSSYEQYF. The rearrangement joins TRBV15 to TRBJ2-7, with D perhaps matching TRBD1 (6 bases). Germline values: CDR1 LNHNV, CDR2 YYDKDF (reference sequence). The germline V and J ends were trimmed by 7 bases and 0 bases, with 10 bases remaining between them. The CDR3 sequence is 13 residues long.

The V call is TRBV11-2, the J call TRBJ1-4, with a weak D call TRBD1 (6 bases). The CDR3 runs to 14 residues. V shed 5 bases and J shed 5 bases, with 12 bases lying between them. Germline assignment: CDR1 SGHAT and CDR2 FQNNGV. The DNA for the CDR3 is TGTGCCAGCAGCCTTGAGGGGGTAAATGAAAAACTGTTTTTT. It encodes CASSLEGVNEKLFF. The full variable domain, completed using reference TRBV11-2 and TRBJ1-4, is EAGVAQSPRYKIIEKRQSVAFWCNPISGHATLYWYQQILGQGPKLLIQFQNNGVVDDSQLPKDRFSAERLKGVDSTLKIQPAKLEDSAVYLCASSLEGVNEKLFFGSGTQLSVL.

The V call is TRBV5-1, the J call TRBJ2-5, with D perhaps matching TRBD2 (6 bases). Germline V gene data show CDR1 as SGHRS and CDR2 as YFSETQ. Between the trimmed V and J ends, which lost 7 bases and 3 bases, there was a span of 22 bases. This CDR3 contains 16 residues. The CDR3 reads CASRLMTGTLEETQYF. The CDR3 nucleotides are TGCGCCAGCCGACTCATGACCGGGACTTTAGAAGAGACCCAGTACTTC.

V and J are TRBV27 and TRBJ2-3; D perhaps matches TRBD1 (5 bases). CDR3 length: 12 amino acids. CDR1 is MNHEY and CDR2 is SMNVEV in the germline V gene (reference sequence). Trimming shortened V by 4 bases and J by 4 bases, and 6 bases separated the two germline ends. The DNA for the CDR3 is TGTGCCAGCAGTTCAGGGTCAGATACGCAGTATTTT. It codes for CASSSGSDTQYF.

The chain is built from TRBV6-6 and TRBJ2-7; 7 bases are a match to TRBD1. V lost 5 bases and J lost 2; bases outside the gene matches: 6. CDR1 is MNHNY and CDR2 is SVGAGI in the germline V gene (reference sequence). The CDR3 is 14 residues long. The CDR3 reads CASSQGQTTYEQYF. DNA for the CDR3: TGTGCCAGCAGTCAGGGACAGACGACCTACGAGCAGTACTTC.

The chain has TRBV14 and TRBJ1-1, with D hard to call. The V and J ends lost 1 base and 1 base respectively, with 10 bases between them. The CDR3 has 15 amino acids. From germline, CDR1 is SGHDN and CDR2 FVKESK. CDR3 residues: CASSQVGGPNTEAFF. Written as DNA, the CDR3 is TGTGCCAGCAGCCAAGTCGGAGGGCCGAACACTGAAGCTTTCTTT.

The chain couples TRBV28 to TRBJ1-5; no clear D. The CDR3 consists of 11 residues. The ends were cut back, 4 bases at V and 6 bases at J, with 4 bases in the middle. Germline CDR1 reads MDHEN; CDR2 reads SYDVKM. CDR3 DNA sequence: TGTGCCAGCAGTTCTACTCAGCCCCAGCATTTT. Translating gives CASSSTQPQHF.

The chain couples TRBV14 to TRBJ2-3, with 8 bases identical to TRBD1. The germline CDR1 and CDR2 sequences are SGHDN and FVKESK. The CDR3 consists of 17 residues. Unmatched junction bases numbered 5, after V lost 0 bases and J lost 0 bases. The CDR3, as DNA: TGTGCCAGCAGCCAAGATAGGACAGGGCTTAGCACAGATACGCAGTATTTT. Translating it yields CASSQDRTGLSTDTQYF.